The source of this T cell receptor (beta chain) is a study of blood T cell repertoires in COVID-19. For the study at large: PBMCs, B-cell-depleted T cells, or T cells provided the cDNA or gDNA that made up the material.

V lost 3 bases, J lost 0 bases, and 6 bases stayed unmatched. This CDR3 contains 17 residues. From germline, CDR1 is SNHLY and CDR2 FYNNEI. Original data processing: Amplifying reference gene primers gave estimates of nucleated cell counts. Sequencing was performed with immunoSEQ multiplex PCR; in TCRdb, only in-frame clones are kept and a portion is missing. V and J calls and clone size are those listed in that table; D and trimming were worked out from the DNA. The repertoire holds tens of thousands of clones, with 85% to 90% as singletons. This TCR was recovered from a man between 50 and 59 years old with acute or convalescent COVID-19. Sequencing was carried out using peripheral blood. This chain connects TRBV2 to TRBJ1-5; TRBD1 aligns across 9 bases. In DNA, the CDR3 is TGTGCCAGCAGTGATACAGGGGGCCCCTATAGCAATCAGCCCCAGCATTTT. This gives the protein CASSDTGGPYSNQPQHF.